This T cell receptor (beta chain) was captured in a study of T cells in Graves' hyperthyroidism and ophthalmopathy. This clonotype came up a few times. The TCR beta CDR3 regions underwent amplification using RNA transcripts as the source. The study used the HTBI primer set for a first-round RT-PCR of the TCR CDR3. Using its own MiXCR run on the multiplex PCR reads, TCRdb lists one record per CDR3 protein. The sample contains more than 250,000 distinct CDR3 sequences, about 15% of which appear only once. Sequencing was carried out using blood. The origin of this receptor is a woman in her forties or fifties with Graves' hyperthyroidism that later progressed to Graves' ophthalmopathy.

In nucleotides, the CDR3 is TGTGCCAGTAGTATTAGAGGGGCGTCCACAGATACGCAGTATTTT. It is translated as CASSIRGASTDTQYF. The chain links TRBV19 to TRBJ2-3; D might be TRBD1 or TRBD2, each matching 5 bases. Trimming left V 3 bases short and J 2 bases short, with 12 bases between. The V gene's germline CDR1 is LNHDA and CDR2 SQIVND (reference sequence). CDR3 length: 15 residues.